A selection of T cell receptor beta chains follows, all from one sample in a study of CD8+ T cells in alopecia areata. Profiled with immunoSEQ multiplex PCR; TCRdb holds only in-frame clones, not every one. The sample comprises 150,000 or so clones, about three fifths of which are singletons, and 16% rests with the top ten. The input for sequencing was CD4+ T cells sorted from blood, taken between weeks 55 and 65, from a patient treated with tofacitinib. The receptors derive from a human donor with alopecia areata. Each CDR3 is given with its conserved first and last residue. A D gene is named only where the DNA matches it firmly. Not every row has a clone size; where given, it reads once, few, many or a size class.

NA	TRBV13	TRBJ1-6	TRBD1	CASSFPATGGDSPLHF	TGTGCCAGCAGCTTTCCCGCGACAGGGGGCGATTCACCCCTCCACTTT
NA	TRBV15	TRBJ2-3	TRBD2	CATSRVQRGSDTQYF	TGTGCCACCAGCAGAGTACAGCGGGGATCAGATACGCAGTATTTT
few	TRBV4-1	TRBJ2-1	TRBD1	CASSLGQGDHNEQFF	TGCGCCAGCAGCCTGGGACAGGGAGATCACAATGAGCAGTTCTTC
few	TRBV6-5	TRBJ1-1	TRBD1	CASSYRGQGAAEAFF	TGTGCCAGCAGTTACCGCGGACAGGGGGCCGCTGAAGCTTTCTTT
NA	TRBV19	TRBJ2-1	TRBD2	CASSPGLSSYNEQFF	TGTGCCAGTAGTCCGGGACTAAGCTCCTACAATGAGCAGTTCTTC
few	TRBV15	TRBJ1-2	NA	CATSRDPSGGGYTF	TGTGCCACCAGCAGAGATCCCTCAGGTGGGGGCTACACCTTC
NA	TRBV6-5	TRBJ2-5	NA	CATGTGGETQYF	TGTGCCACGGGGACCGGCGGAGAGACCCAGTACTTC
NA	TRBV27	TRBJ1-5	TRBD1	CASSLSTGANQPQHF	TGTGCCAGCAGTTTATCCACAGGGGCCAATCAGCCCCAGCATTTT
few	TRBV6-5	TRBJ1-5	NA	CASSSRDQPQHF	TGTGCCAGCAGTTCCAGGGATCAGCCCCAGCATTTT
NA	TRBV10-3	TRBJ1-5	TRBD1	CAIGVEGAHQPQHF	TGTGCCATCGGGGTGGAGGGGGCCCATCAGCCCCAGCATTTT
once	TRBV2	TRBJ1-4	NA	CASRTPRIEKLFF	TGTGCCAGCAGAACGCCCAGGATCGAAAAACTGTTTTTT
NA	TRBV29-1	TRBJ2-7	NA	CSVDLGGFSYEQYF	TGCAGCGTTGATTTGGGGGGTTTTTCCTACGAGCAGTACTTC
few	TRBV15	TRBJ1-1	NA	CATSRDLGAYGGAFF	TGTGCCACCAGCAGAGATTTGGGGGCTTACGGCGGAGCTTTCTTT
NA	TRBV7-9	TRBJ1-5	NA	CASSPPGAGNQPQHF	TGTGCCAGCAGCCCTCCTGGGGCTGGCAATCAGCCCCAGCATTTT
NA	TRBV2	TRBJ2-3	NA	CASLMASTDTQYF	TGTGCCAGCCTGATGGCTAGCACAGATACGCAGTATTTT
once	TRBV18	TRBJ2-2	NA	CASSPNTGELFF	TGTGCCAGCTCACCTAACACCGGGGAGCTGTTTTTT
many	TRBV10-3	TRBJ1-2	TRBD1	CAISDGTGVGYTF	TGTGCCATCAGTGATGGGACAGGGGTTGGCTACACCTTC
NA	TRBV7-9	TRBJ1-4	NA	CASSSTGTRIEKLFF	TGTGCCAGCAGCTCCACCGGGACCCGGATTGAAAAACTGTTTTTT
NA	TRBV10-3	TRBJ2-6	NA	CAISPSGANVLTF	TGTGCCATCTCCCCTTCTGGGGCCAACGTCCTGACTTTC
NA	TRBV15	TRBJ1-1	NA	CATSRESRTEAFF	TGTGCCACCAGCAGAGAGTCGCGGACTGAAGCTTTCTTT
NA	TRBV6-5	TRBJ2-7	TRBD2	CASSRAGGAYEQYF	TGTGCCAGCAGCCGAGCGGGGGGAGCCTACGAGCAGTACTTC
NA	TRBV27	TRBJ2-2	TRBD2	CASKTPRTSGYTGELFF	TGTGCCAGCAAGACCCCCCGGACTAGCGGGTACACCGGGGAGCTGTTTTTT
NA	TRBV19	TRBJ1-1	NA	CASSRQDPREAFF	TGTGCCAGTAGTCGACAGGACCCCCGGGAAGCTTTCTTT
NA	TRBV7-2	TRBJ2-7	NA	CASSIGTYYEQYF	TGTGCCAGCAGCATAGGGACATACTACGAGCAGTACTTC
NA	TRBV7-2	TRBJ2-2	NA	CASSPPGASTNTGELFF	TGTGCCAGCAGCCCCCCAGGAGCCTCCACGAACACCGGGGAGCTGTTTTTT
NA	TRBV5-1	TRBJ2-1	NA	CASSKGESYNEQFF	TGCGCCAGCAGCAAAGGGGAGTCTTACAATGAGCAGTTCTTC
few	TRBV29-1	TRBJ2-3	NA	CSVEGVDTQYF	TGCAGCGTTGAAGGGGTGGATACGCAGTATTTT
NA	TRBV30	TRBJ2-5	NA	CAWSTDRARGETQYF	TGTGCCTGGAGTACCGACCGCGCCCGGGGGGAGACCCAGTACTTC